A selection of T cell receptor beta chains follows, all from one sample in a study of cytomegalovirus exposure and HLA in healthy donors. Assay used: immunoSEQ multiplex PCR; TCRdb lists only in-frame clones, some missing. Counted here are roughly 150,000 clones, around 78% occurring once; the ten biggest clones make up approximately 7%. The sample taken for sequencing was PBMCs. These receptors were taken from a middle-aged woman in good health and CMV-seropositive. Both conserved end residues are part of each CDR3. The D gene is left open where the match is weak. The size field is filled for only some rows; it gives once, few, many or a size class.

abundance: -; v_gene: TRBV27; j_gene: TRBJ2-1; d_gene: -; CDR3aa: CASSPETGRINEQFF; CDR3nt: TGTGCCAGCAGTCCCGAGACAGGACGAATTAATGAGCAGTTCTTC
abundance: -; v_gene: TRBV29-1; j_gene: TRBJ1-2; d_gene: TRBD1; CDR3aa: CSVEIGTGFGYTF; CDR3nt: TGCAGCGTTGAAATCGGGACAGGGTTTGGCTACACCTTC
abundance: -; v_gene: TRBV27; j_gene: TRBJ1-2; d_gene: -; CDR3aa: CASSLSRQSYGYTF; CDR3nt: TGTGCCAGCAGTTTATCGCGACAGAGCTATGGCTACACCTTC
abundance: once; v_gene: TRBV11-2; j_gene: TRBJ1-1; d_gene: -; CDR3aa: CASRIEENTEAFF; CDR3nt: TGTGCCAGCAGAATCGAGGAGAACACTGAAGCTTTCTTT
abundance: -; v_gene: TRBV7-6; j_gene: TRBJ1-1; d_gene: -; CDR3aa: CASSPPQVGGTEAFF; CDR3nt: TGTGCCAGCAGCCCACCACAGGTAGGAGGGACTGAAGCTTTCTTT
abundance: few; v_gene: TRBV2; j_gene: TRBJ2-1; d_gene: -; CDR3aa: CATGLQESSYNEQFF; CDR3nt: TGTGCCACTGGTCTACAGGAGAGCTCCTACAATGAGCAGTTCTTC
abundance: once; v_gene: TRBV10-3; j_gene: TRBJ2-2; d_gene: -; CDR3aa: CAIGVPAGPTRTGELFF; CDR3nt: TGTGCCATCGGGGTCCCTGCGGGCCCTACTCGGACCGGGGAGCTGTTTTTT
abundance: -; v_gene: TRBV27; j_gene: TRBJ1-1; d_gene: -; CDR3aa: CASSSTGLGHTEAFF; CDR3nt: TGTGCCAGCAGCTCAACAGGCTTAGGGCACACTGAAGCTTTCTTT
abundance: few; v_gene: TRBV2; j_gene: TRBJ1-3; d_gene: TRBD1; CDR3aa: CASSAGTASSGNTIYF; CDR3nt: TGTGCCAGCAGTGCCGGGACAGCATCCTCTGGAAACACCATATATTTT
abundance: -; v_gene: TRBV4-1; j_gene: TRBJ1-2; d_gene: -; CDR3aa: CASSQEVGARYGYTF; CDR3nt: TGCGCCAGCAGCCAAGAAGTGGGGGCTAGGTATGGCTACACCTTC
abundance: -; v_gene: TRBV30; j_gene: TRBJ1-1; d_gene: -; CDR3aa: CAWSETVEAFF; CDR3nt: TGTGCCTGGAGTGAAACAGTGGAGGCCTTCTTT
abundance: -; v_gene: TRBV18; j_gene: TRBJ1-2; d_gene: TRBD1; CDR3aa: CASSPGQGYGYTF; CDR3nt: TGTGCCAGCTCACCGGGACAGGGTTACGGCTACACCTTC
abundance: -; v_gene: TRBV28; j_gene: TRBJ1-2; d_gene: -; CDR3aa: CASSETALANYGYTF; CDR3nt: TGTGCCAGCAGTGAGACAGCATTAGCTAACTATGGCTACACCTTC
abundance: few; v_gene: TRBV28; j_gene: TRBJ1-5; d_gene: TRBD1; CDR3aa: CASSLSWTGGYSNQPQHF; CDR3nt: TGTGCCAGCAGTTTAAGTTGGACAGGGGGGTATAGCAATCAGCCCCAGCATTTT
abundance: -; v_gene: TRBV18; j_gene: TRBJ1-1; d_gene: -; CDR3aa: CASSPDRIEAFF; CDR3nt: TGTGCCAGCTCACCAGACAGGATCGAAGCTTTCTTT
abundance: -; v_gene: TRBV30; j_gene: TRBJ1-2; d_gene: TRBD1; CDR3aa: CAWRGGYYGYTF; CDR3nt: TGTGCCTGGAGAGGGGGCTACTATGGCTACACCTTC
abundance: -; v_gene: TRBV27; j_gene: TRBJ2-7; d_gene: TRBD1; CDR3aa: CASSPIPGQVFYEQYF; CDR3nt: TGTGCCAGCAGTCCCATACCGGGACAGGTTTTTTACGAGCAGTACTTC
abundance: -; v_gene: TRBV7-3; j_gene: TRBJ2-5; d_gene: -; CDR3aa: CASSLNGVGETQYF; CDR3nt: TGTGCCAGCAGCTTAAACGGGGTGGGGGAGACCCAGTACTTC
abundance: -; v_gene: TRBV6-1; j_gene: TRBJ1-5; d_gene: TRBD1; CDR3aa: CASSSRQGYQPQHF; CDR3nt: TGTGCCAGCAGTTCCCGACAGGGCTATCAGCCCCAGCATTTT
abundance: -; v_gene: TRBV6-5; j_gene: TRBJ1-1; d_gene: -; CDR3aa: CASTTGDTEAFF; CDR3nt: TGTGCCAGCACCACGGGGGACACTGAAGCTTTCTTT
abundance: few; v_gene: TRBV5-1; j_gene: TRBJ2-1; d_gene: -; CDR3aa: CASSLDVTKQFF; CDR3nt: TGCGCCAGCAGCTTGGATGTGACTAAGCAGTTCTTC
abundance: -; v_gene: TRBV4-2; j_gene: TRBJ2-5; d_gene: TRBD2; CDR3aa: CASSQVGRGGGETQYF; CDR3nt: TGTGCCAGCAGCCAAGTCGGGCGGGGGGGCGGTGAGACCCAGTACTTC
abundance: -; v_gene: TRBV19; j_gene: TRBJ2-6; d_gene: -; CDR3aa: CASSTNGLSGANVLTF; CDR3nt: TGTGCCAGTAGTACGAATGGGCTTTCTGGGGCCAACGTCCTGACTTTC
abundance: -; v_gene: TRBV27; j_gene: TRBJ2-7; d_gene: TRBD2; CDR3aa: CASSSFQLAGAYEQYF; CDR3nt: TGTGCCAGCAGTTCTTTTCAGCTAGCGGGGGCCTACGAGCAGTACTTC
abundance: -; v_gene: TRBV7-2; j_gene: TRBJ2-1; d_gene: -; CDR3aa: CASSFAGQSYDEQFF; CDR3nt: TGTGCCAGCAGCTTCGCGGGGCAGTCTTACGATGAGCAGTTCTTC
abundance: -; v_gene: TRBV7-9; j_gene: TRBJ1-1; d_gene: -; CDR3aa: CASSLTVTNTEAFF; CDR3nt: TGTGCCAGCAGCCTGACAGTTACGAACACTGAAGCTTTCTTT